Listed below are T cell receptor beta chains from one sample, sequenced in a study of Ad26.COV2.S vaccination and SARS-CoV-2 variants. Here immunoSEQ multiplex PCR was the method, and the copy in TCRdb shows in-frame clones only, minus some. The data show roughly 450,000 clones, with 90% seen just once and 9.5% to 15% held by the top ten. The sequences come from peripheral blood, collected in a trial of Ad26.COV2.S vaccine versus placebo. These receptors all come from a person between 18 and 60 years old who received the Ad26.COV2.S COVID-19 vaccine or a placebo. Both conserved end residues are part of each CDR3. The order of the fields is V gene, D gene, clone size, J gene, CDR3 length, CDR3 protein, CDR3 DNA. The D gene is left open where the match is weak. Clone size is not always given. Where it is, it says once, few, many or a class for expanded clones.

v_gene: TRBV30; d_gene: NA; abundance: NA; j_gene: TRBJ1-4; len: 15; CDR3aa: CAWSQTVGVLEKLFF; CDR3nt: TGTGCCTGGAGTCAGACTGTGGGAGTACTTGAAAAACTGTTTTTT
v_gene: TRBV5-1; d_gene: NA; abundance: NA; j_gene: TRBJ2-7; len: 14; CDR3aa: CASSLGGGTYEQYF; CDR3nt: TGCGCCAGCAGCTTGGGTGGCGGGACCTACGAGCAGTACTTC
v_gene: TRBV3-1/TRBV3-2; d_gene: NA; abundance: NA; j_gene: TRBJ2-7; len: 13; CDR3aa: CASSLRPGPEQYF; CDR3nt: TGTGCCAGCAGCCTGAGACCGGGACCCGAGCAGTACTTC
v_gene: TRBV19; d_gene: TRBD1; abundance: NA; j_gene: TRBJ2-7; len: 17; CDR3aa: CASSIIFEGTVVYEQYF; CDR3nt: TGTGCCAGTAGTATTATATTTGAGGGGACAGTAGTCTACGAGCAGTACTTC
v_gene: TRBV2; d_gene: TRBD1; abundance: NA; j_gene: TRBJ2-7; len: 14; CDR3aa: CASSRTGGVDEQYF; CDR3nt: TGTGCCAGCTCGAGGACAGGGGGAGTTGACGAGCAGTACTTC
v_gene: TRBV19; d_gene: TRBD1; abundance: once; j_gene: TRBJ1-5; len: 16; CDR3aa: CASSRTGGNSNQPQHF; CDR3nt: TGTGCCAGTAGTCGGACAGGGGGCAATAGCAATCAGCCCCAGCATTTT
v_gene: TRBV19; d_gene: TRBD2; abundance: NA; j_gene: TRBJ2-7; len: 17; CDR3aa: CASSMRLAGDVSYEQYF; CDR3nt: TGTGCCAGTAGTATGAGACTAGCGGGAGATGTATCCTACGAGCAGTACTTC
v_gene: TRBV25-1; d_gene: TRBD1; abundance: few; j_gene: TRBJ2-7; len: 13; CDR3aa: CASSEWAGGQQYF; CDR3nt: TGTGCCAGCAGTGAGTGGGCAGGGGGCCAGCAGTACTTC
v_gene: TRBV29-1; d_gene: TRBD1; abundance: NA; j_gene: TRBJ1-1; len: 12; CDR3aa: CSAQGADTEAFF; CDR3nt: TGCAGCGCCCAGGGGGCGGACACTGAAGCTTTCTTT
v_gene: TRBV4-3; d_gene: TRBD1; abundance: NA; j_gene: TRBJ1-4; len: 16; CDR3aa: CASSQDTRDRVEKLFF; CDR3nt: TGCGCCAGCAGCCAAGATACCCGGGACAGGGTCGAAAAACTGTTTTTT
v_gene: TRBV7-2; d_gene: NA; abundance: NA; j_gene: TRBJ1-4; len: 15; CDR3aa: CASSLTWRGNEKLFF; CDR3nt: TGTGCCAGCAGCTTGACGTGGCGAGGAAATGAAAAACTGTTTTTT
v_gene: TRBV2; d_gene: TRBD2; abundance: NA; j_gene: TRBJ2-2; len: 15; CDR3aa: CASSGLAGGHGELFF; CDR3nt: TGTGCCAGCAGCGGACTAGCGGGAGGCCACGGGGAGCTGTTTTTT
v_gene: TRBV7-8; d_gene: TRBD1; abundance: NA; j_gene: TRBJ2-5; len: 13; CDR3aa: CASSRGQSETQYF; CDR3nt: TGTGCCAGCAGCCGGGGACAGTCAGAGACCCAGTACTTC
v_gene: TRBV7-9; d_gene: NA; abundance: once; j_gene: TRBJ2-7; len: 13; CDR3aa: CASRRGPSYEQYF; CDR3nt: TGTGCCAGCCGCCGAGGACCCTCCTACGAGCAGTACTTC
v_gene: TRBV19; d_gene: NA; abundance: NA; j_gene: TRBJ2-7; len: 14; CDR3aa: CASSIVGFSYEQYF; CDR3nt: TGTGCCAGTAGTATAGTAGGTTTCTCCTACGAGCAGTACTTC
v_gene: TRBV27; d_gene: NA; abundance: once; j_gene: TRBJ2-1; len: 17; CDR3aa: CASSLAFGRPSYNEQFF; CDR3nt: TGTGCCAGCAGTTTAGCATTCGGCAGGCCCTCCTACAATGAGCAGTTCTTC
v_gene: TRBV4-3; d_gene: TRBD1; abundance: NA; j_gene: TRBJ2-6; len: 18; CDR3aa: CASSQETGASSGANVLTF; CDR3nt: TGCGCCAGCAGCCAAGAGACAGGGGCAAGCTCTGGGGCCAACGTCCTGACTTTC
v_gene: TRBV28; d_gene: NA; abundance: NA; j_gene: TRBJ2-7; len: 11; CDR3aa: CASSHTYEQYF; CDR3nt: TGTGCCAGCAGTCACACCTACGAGCAGTACTTC
v_gene: TRBV30; d_gene: NA; abundance: NA; j_gene: TRBJ2-1; len: 15; CDR3aa: CAWTGLSSSYNEQFF; CDR3nt: TGTGCCTGGACAGGACTGTCCAGCTCCTACAATGAGCAGTTCTTC
v_gene: TRBV3-1/TRBV3-2; d_gene: NA; abundance: NA; j_gene: TRBJ2-1; len: 14; CDR3aa: CASSQVGSDGEQFF; CDR3nt: TGTGCCAGCAGCCAAGTAGGATCTGATGGTGAGCAGTTCTTC
v_gene: TRBV5-4; d_gene: TRBD2; abundance: NA; j_gene: TRBJ2-3; len: 15; CDR3aa: CASSTDSGMGDTQYF; CDR3nt: TGTGCCAGCAGCACTGATAGCGGGATGGGCGATACGCAGTATTTT
v_gene: TRBV6-5; d_gene: NA; abundance: NA; j_gene: TRBJ2-7; len: 15; CDR3aa: CASSPVVGYPYEQYF; CDR3nt: TGTGCCAGCAGTCCGGTGGTCGGGTACCCCTACGAGCAGTACTTC
v_gene: TRBV7-9; d_gene: TRBD1; abundance: NA; j_gene: TRBJ1-5; len: 16; CDR3aa: CASSLIEGASNQPQHF; CDR3nt: TGTGCCAGCAGCTTAATCGAGGGGGCGAGCAATCAGCCCCAGCATTTT
v_gene: TRBV6-2/TRBV6-3; d_gene: NA; abundance: NA; j_gene: TRBJ1-2; len: 16; CDR3aa: CASSYFMPGGNYGYTF; CDR3nt: TGTGCCAGCAGTTATTTCATGCCAGGAGGGAACTATGGCTACACCTTC
v_gene: TRBV2; d_gene: NA; abundance: NA; j_gene: TRBJ2-7; len: 12; CDR3aa: CASSTGGDEQYF; CDR3nt: TGTGCCAGCAGTACCGGGGGTGACGAGCAGTACTTC
v_gene: TRBV2; d_gene: TRBD1; abundance: NA; j_gene: TRBJ1-1; len: 13; CDR3aa: CASRPDRGTEAFF; CDR3nt: TGTGCCAGCAGGCCCGACAGGGGAACTGAAGCTTTCTTT
v_gene: TRBV5-6; d_gene: NA; abundance: NA; j_gene: TRBJ2-7; len: 16; CDR3aa: CASSFQGGTDSYEQYF; CDR3nt: TGTGCCAGCAGCTTTCAGGGGGGCACCGACTCCTACGAGCAGTACTTC
v_gene: TRBV2; d_gene: NA; abundance: NA; j_gene: TRBJ2-4; len: 12; CDR3aa: CASRDTKNIQYF; CDR3nt: TGTGCCAGCAGGGACACCAAAAACATTCAGTACTTC
v_gene: TRBV5-1; d_gene: NA; abundance: NA; j_gene: TRBJ2-3; len: 13; CDR3aa: CASTPPNGDTQYF; CDR3nt: TGCGCCAGCACCCCACCTAACGGGGATACGCAGTATTTT
v_gene: TRBV5-1; d_gene: NA; abundance: NA; j_gene: TRBJ2-7; len: 16; CDR3aa: CASSLDNRAVIPEQYF; CDR3nt: TGCGCCAGCAGCTTGGATAACAGGGCAGTAATTCCCGAGCAGTACTTC
v_gene: TRBV18; d_gene: NA; abundance: NA; j_gene: TRBJ1-1; len: 12; CDR3aa: CASSPMGTEAFF; CDR3nt: TGTGCCAGCTCACCAATGGGGACTGAAGCTTTCTTT
v_gene: TRBV7-9; d_gene: TRBD2; abundance: NA; j_gene: TRBJ2-5; len: 16; CDR3aa: CASSLNIPAGVGTQYF; CDR3nt: TGTGCCAGCAGCTTAAATATTCCAGCGGGAGTAGGGACCCAGTACTTC
v_gene: TRBV9; d_gene: NA; abundance: NA; j_gene: TRBJ2-7; len: 11; CDR3aa: CASSGDYEQYF; CDR3nt: TGTGCCAGCAGCGGAGACTACGAGCAGTACTTC
v_gene: TRBV27; d_gene: NA; abundance: few; j_gene: TRBJ2-7; len: 12; CDR3aa: CASSLPGEEQYF; CDR3nt: TGTGCCAGCAGTTTACCGGGGGAAGAGCAGTACTTC
v_gene: TRBV6-2/TRBV6-3; d_gene: NA; abundance: NA; j_gene: TRBJ1-5; len: 14; CDR3aa: CASSWEGFNQPQHF; CDR3nt: TGTGCCAGCAGTTGGGAAGGATTCAATCAGCCCCAGCATTTT
v_gene: TRBV28; d_gene: NA; abundance: NA; j_gene: TRBJ1-6; len: 15; CDR3aa: CASSRTVTYNSPLHF; CDR3nt: TGTGCCAGCAGTCGGACAGTCACCTATAATTCACCCCTCCACTTT
v_gene: TRBV5-3; d_gene: NA; abundance: NA; j_gene: TRBJ2-7; len: 15; CDR3aa: CARRRRVSLLYEQYF; CDR3nt: TGTGCCAGAAGACGCAGGGTCAGCCTTCTCTACGAGCAGTACTTC
v_gene: TRBV12-5; d_gene: TRBD1; abundance: NA; j_gene: TRBJ1-5; len: 14; CDR3aa: CASGLGTGNQPQHF; CDR3nt: TGTGCTAGTGGTCTAGGGACAGGCAATCAGCCCCAGCATTTT
v_gene: TRBV7-9; d_gene: NA; abundance: NA; j_gene: TRBJ1-1; len: 15; CDR3aa: CASSPRQASNTEAFF; CDR3nt: TGTGCCAGCAGCCCCCGACAGGCATCGAACACTGAAGCTTTCTTT
v_gene: TRBV7-2; d_gene: TRBD1; abundance: NA; j_gene: TRBJ1-2; len: 13; CDR3aa: CASSYKQGRGYTF; CDR3nt: TGTGCCAGCAGCTACAAACAGGGGCGGGGCTACACCTTC